The present entry profiles one T cell receptor beta chain with its context. This entry comes from a study of blood T cell repertoires in COVID-19. Assay: immunoSEQ multiplex PCR; the TCRdb copy retains only in-frame clones and omits some. The table shows hundreds of thousands of clones, with around 86% occurring only once. There are 12 residues in the CDR3. Trimming shortened V by 7 bases and J by 0 bases, and 7 bases separated the two germline ends. Germline V lookup: CDR1 MDHEN, CDR2 SYDVKM. Donors in Cohort 3 counted as recovered after two negative PCRs, clearance, or symptom resolution. This chain links TRBV28 with TRBJ2-7; the D is unclear. Input material: PBMCs or T cells enriched from blood (not recorded which). This sequence was found in a woman between 50 and 59 years old who had recovered from COVID-19. This CDR3 is CASTPGSYEQYF. CDR3 bases: TGTGCCAGCACTCCGGGCTCCTACGAGCAGTACTTC. Supplemented by reference TRBV28 and TRBJ2-7, the full variable domain reads DVKVTQSSRYLVKRTGEKVFLECVQDMDHENMFWYRQDPGLGLRLIYFSYDVKMKEKGDIPEGYSVSREKKERFSLILESASTNQTSMYLCASTPGSYEQYFGPGTRLTVT.